The rows below give T cell receptor beta chains drawn from one sample of a study of regulatory T cells in long-lasting Graves disease. TCRdb re-called the multiplex PCR reads through MiXCR, storing one row per CDR3 protein. The sample shows approximately 540,000 distinct CDR3 sequences, around 12% of them seen only once. These data were likewise used in another study, on T cells in Graves' hyperthyroidism and ophthalmopathy.

The sequenced sample was peripheral blood mononuclear cells (PBMCs), obtained at new diagnosis, from a patient treated with antithyroid drugs. All receptors come from a woman aged 25-40 years with Graves disease. The conserved cysteine and the conserved F or W are not part of the CDR3 here. The order of the fields is V gene, J gene, CDR3 protein.

V gene: TRBV7-9; J gene: TRBJ2-5; CDR3 protein: ASSLLAAQETQY
V gene: TRBV11-2; J gene: TRBJ1-6; CDR3 protein: ASSPLRGRSPLH
V gene: TRBV9; J gene: TRBJ2-7; CDR3 protein: ASSPTGYYEQY
V gene: TRBV11-3; J gene: TRBJ2-1; CDR3 protein: ASTQGSYNEQF
V gene: TRBV7-2; J gene: TRBJ2-7; CDR3 protein: ASSYVAGTYEQY
V gene: TRBV19; J gene: TRBJ2-7; CDR3 protein: ASSWQGPSYEQY
V gene: TRBV2; J gene: TRBJ2-7; CDR3 protein: ASSFGYTYEQY
V gene: TRBV4-1; J gene: TRBJ2-5; CDR3 protein: ASSQDAGREETQY
V gene: TRBV12-3/TRBV12-4; J gene: TRBJ2-1; CDR3 protein: ASSFYGSGSPDEQF
V gene: TRBV7-2; J gene: TRBJ2-2; CDR3 protein: ASSSAKGAGGISTGELF
V gene: TRBV2; J gene: TRBJ2-2; CDR3 protein: ASRALAGGPSLF